A selection of T cell receptor beta chains follows, all from one sample in a study of spatial heterogeneity in lung cancer. TCRdb called the 5' RACE reads again in MiXCR, with one record for every CDR3 protein. The data show tens of thousands of distinct CDR3 sequences, approximately 12% seen once. Sequenced here: PBMCs, sampled at follow-up. Receptors originate from a male donor with early-stage non-small cell lung cancer. CDR3s leave out the opening cysteine and the closing phenylalanine or tryptophan. D genes are given only for firm matches.

j_call d_call v_call cdr3_aa
TRBJ1-2 . TRBV6-2/TRBV6-3 ASTWGNYGYT
TRBJ1-2 TRBD1 TRBV5-1 ASSPGQTYGYT
TRBJ1-2 . TRBV28 ASLKGLPEGYT
TRBJ1-2 TRBD1 TRBV4-2 ASSQTGVYGYT
TRBJ2-1 . TRBV7-3 ASSSGNEQF
TRBJ2-1 . TRBV5-8 ASTRSGQSYNEQF
TRBJ2-2 . TRBV29-1 SVARGSAGELF
TRBJ2-7 . TRBV14 ASSHMGDEQY
TRBJ2-7 . TRBV7-2 ASSPQADSYEQY
TRBJ2-7 . TRBV2 ASGSEQY
TRBJ2-7 . TRBV27 ASRVANEQY
TRBJ2-1 . TRBV7-6 ALGQDEQF
TRBJ2-3 . TRBV27 ASSLSPDTQY
TRBJ2-5 . TRBV5-1 ASSLDGGQETQY
TRBJ1-6 . TRBV6-6 ASSYAAGNSPLH
TRBJ1-1 TRBD1 TRBV20-1 SARGGGGWNTEAF
TRBJ1-5 . TRBV4-1 ASSQEIGVQPQH
TRBJ1-4 . TRBV20-1 SAAQRGEKLF
TRBJ2-7 . TRBV20-1 SARDGGREAYEQY
TRBJ1-2 . TRBV28 ASSSGPSYGYT
TRBJ2-7 . TRBV12-3/TRBV12-4 ASSPGPYEQY
TRBJ2-3 . TRBV7-3 ASSLDLSDTQY
TRBJ1-2 . TRBV15 ATSREPGYYGYT
TRBJ1-5 . TRBV5-5 ASSLLWESNQPQH
TRBJ1-1 TRBD1 TRBV4-3 ASSQDFGGGGYEAF
TRBJ2-7 . TRBV6-5 ASSYSRTGTPNYEQY
TRBJ2-7 TRBD2 TRBV6-5 ASSSRTSGRSNEQY
TRBJ1-2 . TRBV19 ASSTDARGGYT
TRBJ2-2 TRBD1 TRBV5-8 ASSFDREIHGELF
TRBJ2-3 . TRBV2 ASSETDTQY
TRBJ2-2 . TRBV19 ASSVTKNTGELF
TRBJ2-2 . TRBV20-1 SAREGSPGTGELF
TRBJ2-3 . TRBV2 ASSQGDTQY
TRBJ2-3 TRBD2 TRBV27 ASSSQAGGRADTQY
TRBJ1-2 TRBD1 TRBV4-1 ASSQGRGQDPNYGYT
TRBJ2-7 . TRBV18 ASSPFGRIAYEQY
TRBJ1-1 TRBD1 TRBV20-1 SARVWTGANTEAF
TRBJ2-1 . TRBV10-3 AISESGDTNEQF
TRBJ1-2 . TRBV12-3/TRBV12-4 ASSSSTQGNNNYGYT
TRBJ1-1 . TRBV30 AWIGDLNTEAF
TRBJ2-5 TRBD1 TRBV15 ATSRGQGAETQY
TRBJ2-1 . TRBV7-2 ASSSRGIPPF
TRBJ1-2 TRBD1 TRBV19 ASSRETGAEDGYT
TRBJ2-3 TRBD1 TRBV7-2 ASSPGDRGTDTQY
TRBJ2-7 . TRBV29-1 SARREGKAEQY